The T cell receptor beta chain described here comes from a study of graft-versus-host responses after intestinal transplantation. About the study: Recipients underwent multivisceral, liver-intestinal, or isolated intestinal transplants. Anti-thymocyte globulin induction, then tacrolimus and steroids for 3 to 4 years, went to all recipients.

Of note for this clone: The target antigen is unknown.

Profiled with immunoSEQ multiplex PCR; TCRdb holds only in-frame clones, not every one. The repertoire includes some 11,000 clones, over 70% of them detected once, and about half sits in the top ten. The study's findings and limits: Allografts carried high graft-versus-host to host-versus-graft clonal ratios in patients having graft-donor T cell macrochimerism. Early post-transplant HvG declines tracked with peak circulating GvH clone levels.

The CDR3 is made up of 13 amino acids. Per germline, CDR1 MNHNY and CDR2 SVGAGI (reference sequence). The germline V and J ends were trimmed by 6 bases and 5 bases, with 11 bases remaining between them. This receptor was obtained from a human patient who received an intestinal transplant, so some T cells may come from the graft donor. The specimen comprised PBMCs, sampled around 120 days after transplant. The chain uses TRBV6-6 and TRBJ1-3; the D gene is possibly TRBD1 (5 bases). Here the CDR3 DNA reads TGTGCCAGCAGGGGGACTGTCCGAAACACCATATATTTT. Its protein is CASRGTVRNTIYF.